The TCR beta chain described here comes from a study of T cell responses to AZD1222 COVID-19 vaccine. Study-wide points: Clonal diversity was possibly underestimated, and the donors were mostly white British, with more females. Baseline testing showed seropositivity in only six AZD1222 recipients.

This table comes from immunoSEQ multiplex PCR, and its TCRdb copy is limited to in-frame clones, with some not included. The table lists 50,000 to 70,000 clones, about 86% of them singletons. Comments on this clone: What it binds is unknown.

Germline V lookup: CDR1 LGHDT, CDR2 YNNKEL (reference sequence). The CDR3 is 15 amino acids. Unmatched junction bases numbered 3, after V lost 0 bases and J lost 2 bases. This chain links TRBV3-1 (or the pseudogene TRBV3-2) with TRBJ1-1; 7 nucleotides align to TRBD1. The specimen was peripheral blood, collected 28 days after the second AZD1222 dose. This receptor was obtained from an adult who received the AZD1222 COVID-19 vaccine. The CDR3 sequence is CASSQEGTVNTEAFF. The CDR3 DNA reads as TGTGCCAGCAGCCAAGAGGGGACAGTTAACACTGAAGCTTTCTTT.